These T cell receptor beta chains were read from a single sample in a study of T cell responses to AZD1222 COVID-19 vaccine. Libraries were prepared by immunoSEQ multiplex PCR; TCRdb keeps only in-frame clonotypes and omits some of them. The sample lists about 100,000 clones, 88% occurring once. The sequencing used peripheral blood, collected on day 0 of AZD1222 vaccination. These receptors came from an adult in good health. The CDR3 runs from the conserved cysteine through the conserved F or W.

v_call,cdr3_aa
TRBV12-5,CASGQTTSPEAFF
TRBV11-3,CASSRGSSGNTIYF
TRBV21-1,CASSKGTSGRAKTQYF
TRBV5-4,CASSTGLAATYNEQFF
TRBV12-3/TRBV12-4,CASRKGELFF
TRBV25-1,CASSFGPGELFF
TRBV24-1,CATSEHSDTEAFF
TRBV11-3,CASRTQGVGGALGNTIYF
TRBV4-1,CASSQDSNPPSSYNEQFF
TRBV30,CAWSSRGGTIYF
TRBV28,CASSPLGLAGGQSYNEQFF
TRBV18,CASSPLPRMTSGANVLTF
TRBV4-1,CASSRIHKNTEAFF
TRBV18,CASSPGQGAFGEQFF
TRBV23-1,CASSQSMDRVSSYEQYF
TRBV4-3,CASSDSAGMGNTEAFF
TRBV24-1,CATSDRDRRTDTQYF
TRBV28,CASSFGAAEAFF
TRBV7-2,CASSPRSHSGANVLTF
TRBV4-3,CASCAQQGNTEAFF
TRBV5-4,CASSSRTGGNEQYF
TRBV7-9,CASSPGLAELYNEQFF
TRBV29-1,CSGRVVMTQYF
TRBV7-9,CASSSPRSGQFF
TRBV3-1/TRBV3-2,CASSQQGTNTEAFF
TRBV21-1,CASSKHKGRGMPQHF
TRBV19,CASSIAENFYNEQFF
TRBV6-5,CASSYSGIRGGNEQFF
TRBV11-2,CASSLLASDTQYF
TRBV24-1,CATRTGGNTEAFF
TRBV6-5,CASSYSSGSEETQYF
TRBV30,CAWSAGTSNIQYF
TRBV27,CASSPQGTHQPQHF
TRBV6-5,CASRVGGRSNEQYF
TRBV7-6,CASSLGLAGDNEQFF
TRBV10-3,CAISGGANTEAFF
TRBV5-1,CASSFQSQGPSGNTIYF
TRBV4-1,CASSQEPGAVAYEQYF
TRBV12-3/TRBV12-4,CASRRTSGTEQFF
TRBV7-2,CASSLRKGNSPLHF
TRBV14,CASSLTRDSLSNTGELFF
TRBV7-8,CASSLVTSGTGELFF
TRBV9,CASSERADGELFF
TRBV30,CAWSRAGSSYNSPLHF
TRBV9,CASSVGTGGSSPLHF
TRBV4-1,CASSLVAGELFF
TRBV6-5,CASSRGGAGREKLFF
TRBV6-5,CASSETGTGDYGYTF
TRBV19,CASTPLGGQAFEKLFF
TRBV3-1/TRBV3-2,CASSQTGTGGFRGTDTQYF
TRBV7-6,CASRQGGSDTQYF
TRBV11-2,CASSLQPAGNTIYF
TRBV3-1/TRBV3-2,CASSRSTNTEAFF